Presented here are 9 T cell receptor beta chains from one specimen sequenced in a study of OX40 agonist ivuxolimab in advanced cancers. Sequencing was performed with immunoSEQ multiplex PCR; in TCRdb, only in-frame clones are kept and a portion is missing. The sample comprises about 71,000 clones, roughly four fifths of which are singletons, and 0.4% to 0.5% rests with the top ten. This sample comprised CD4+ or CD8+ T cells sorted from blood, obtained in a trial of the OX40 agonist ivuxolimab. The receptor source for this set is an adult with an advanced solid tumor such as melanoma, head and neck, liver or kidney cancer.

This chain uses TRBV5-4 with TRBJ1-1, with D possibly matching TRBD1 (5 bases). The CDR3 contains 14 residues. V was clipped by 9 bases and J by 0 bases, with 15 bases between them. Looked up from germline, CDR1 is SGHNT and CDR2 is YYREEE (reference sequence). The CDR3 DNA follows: TGTGCCATTCAACCAGACAGCGTGAACACTGAAGCTTTCTTT. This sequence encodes CAIQPDSVNTEAFF.

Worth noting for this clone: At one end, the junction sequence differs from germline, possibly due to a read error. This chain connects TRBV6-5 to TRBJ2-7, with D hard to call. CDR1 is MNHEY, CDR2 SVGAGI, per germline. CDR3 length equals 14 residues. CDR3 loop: CASSYQSGSYEQYF. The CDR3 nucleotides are TGTGCCAGCAGTTACCAGTCAGGTTCCTACGAGCAGTATTTC.

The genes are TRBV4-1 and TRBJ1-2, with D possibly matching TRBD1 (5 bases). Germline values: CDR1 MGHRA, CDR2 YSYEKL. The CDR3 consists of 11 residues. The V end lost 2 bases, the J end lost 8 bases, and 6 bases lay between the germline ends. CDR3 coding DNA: TGCGCCAGCAGCCAATACAGGGGCTACACCTTC. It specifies CASSQYRGYTF.

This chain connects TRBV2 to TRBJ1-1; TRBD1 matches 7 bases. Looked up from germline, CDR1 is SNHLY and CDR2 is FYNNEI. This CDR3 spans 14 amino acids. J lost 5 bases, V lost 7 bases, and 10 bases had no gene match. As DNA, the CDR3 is TGTGCCAGCACCCCCAGACAGGGTTGGACTGAAGCTTTCTTT. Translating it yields CASTPRQGWTEAFF.

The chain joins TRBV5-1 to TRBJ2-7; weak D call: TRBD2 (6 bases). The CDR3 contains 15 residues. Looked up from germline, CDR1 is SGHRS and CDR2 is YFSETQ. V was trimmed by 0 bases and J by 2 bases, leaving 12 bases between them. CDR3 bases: TGCGCCAGCAGCTTGGACGGGGGTCCCGCCTACGAGCAGTACGTC. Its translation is CASSLDGGPAYEQYV.

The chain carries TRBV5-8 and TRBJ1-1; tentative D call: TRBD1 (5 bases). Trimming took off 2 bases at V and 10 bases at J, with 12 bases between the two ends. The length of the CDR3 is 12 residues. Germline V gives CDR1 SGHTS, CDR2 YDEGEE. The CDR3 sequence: CASSFSGRGAFF. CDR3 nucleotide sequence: TGTGCCAGCAGCTTTTCGGGGCGAGGAGCTTTCTTT.

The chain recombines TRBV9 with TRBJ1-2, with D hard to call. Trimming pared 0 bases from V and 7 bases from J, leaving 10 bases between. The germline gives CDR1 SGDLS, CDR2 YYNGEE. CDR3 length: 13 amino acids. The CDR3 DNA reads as TGTGCCAGCAGCGTAGGAGGATCGGGTGGCTACACCTTC. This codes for CASSVGGSGGYTF.

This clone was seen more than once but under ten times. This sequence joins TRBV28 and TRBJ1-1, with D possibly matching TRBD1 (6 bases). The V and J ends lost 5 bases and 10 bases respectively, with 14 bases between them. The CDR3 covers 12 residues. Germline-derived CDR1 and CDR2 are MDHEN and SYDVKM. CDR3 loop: CASSLQGRGAFF. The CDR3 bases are TGTGCCAGCAGTCTGCAGGGGCGGGGAGCTTTCTTT.

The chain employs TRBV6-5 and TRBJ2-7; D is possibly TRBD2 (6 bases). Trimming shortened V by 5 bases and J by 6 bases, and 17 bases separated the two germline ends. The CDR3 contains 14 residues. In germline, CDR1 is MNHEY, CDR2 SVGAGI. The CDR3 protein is CASSTPGLPGEQYF. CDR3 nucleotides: TGTGCCAGCAGTACGCCGGGACTTCCCGGCGAGCAGTACTTC.